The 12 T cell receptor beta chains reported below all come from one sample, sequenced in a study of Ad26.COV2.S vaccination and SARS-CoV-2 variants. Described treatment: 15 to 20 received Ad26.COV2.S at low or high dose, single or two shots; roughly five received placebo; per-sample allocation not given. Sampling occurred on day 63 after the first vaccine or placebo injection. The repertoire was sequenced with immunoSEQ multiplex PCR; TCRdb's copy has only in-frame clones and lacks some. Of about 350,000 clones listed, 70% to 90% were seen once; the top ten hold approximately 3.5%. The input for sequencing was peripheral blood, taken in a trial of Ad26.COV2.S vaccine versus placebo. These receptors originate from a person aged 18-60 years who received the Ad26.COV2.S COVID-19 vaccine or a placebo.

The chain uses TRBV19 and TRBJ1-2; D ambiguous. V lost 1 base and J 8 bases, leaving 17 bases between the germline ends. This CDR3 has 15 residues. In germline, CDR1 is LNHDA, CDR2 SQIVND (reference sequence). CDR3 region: CASSIVGSDPGGYTF. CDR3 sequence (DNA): TGTGCCAGTAGTATAGTGGGCAGCGACCCCGGGGGCTACACCTTC.

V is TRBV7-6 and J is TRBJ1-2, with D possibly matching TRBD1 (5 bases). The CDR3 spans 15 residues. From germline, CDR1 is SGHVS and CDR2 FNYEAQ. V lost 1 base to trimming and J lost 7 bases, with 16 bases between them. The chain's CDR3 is CASSLDNWAGGGYTF. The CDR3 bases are TGTGCCAGCAGCTTAGACAACTGGGCGGGGGGTGGCTACACCTTC.

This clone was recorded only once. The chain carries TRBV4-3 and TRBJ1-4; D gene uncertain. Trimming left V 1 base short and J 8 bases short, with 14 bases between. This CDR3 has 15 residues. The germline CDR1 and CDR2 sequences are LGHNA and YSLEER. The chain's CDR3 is CASSQAFPGEEKLFF. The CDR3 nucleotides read TGCGCCAGCAGCCAAGCTTTTCCCGGGGAGGAAAAACTGTTTTTT.

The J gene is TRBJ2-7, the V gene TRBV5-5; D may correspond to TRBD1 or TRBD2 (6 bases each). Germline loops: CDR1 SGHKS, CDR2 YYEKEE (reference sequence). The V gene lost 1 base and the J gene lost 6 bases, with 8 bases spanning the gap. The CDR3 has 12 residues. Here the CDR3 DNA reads TGTGCCAGCAGCTTGAAGGGGGGCGAGCAGTACTTC. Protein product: CASSLKGGEQYF.

Written as DNA, the CDR3 is TGTGCCAGCAACGACAGGGGTCGGCAGTACTTC. Its translation: CASNDRGRQYF. V gene TRBV25-1 combines with J gene TRBJ2-7; TRBD1 aligns across 8 bases. CDR1 and CDR2 from the germline V gene are MGHDK and SYGVNS. There are 11 residues in the CDR3. With V trimmed by 7 bases and J by 9 bases, 5 bases remained unmatched.

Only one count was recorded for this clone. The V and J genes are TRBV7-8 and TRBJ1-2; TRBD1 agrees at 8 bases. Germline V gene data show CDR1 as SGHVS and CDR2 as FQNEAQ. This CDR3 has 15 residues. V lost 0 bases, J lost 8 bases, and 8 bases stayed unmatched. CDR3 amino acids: CASSLAPTGEGGYTF. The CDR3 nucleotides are TGTGCCAGCAGCTTAGCGCCGACAGGGGAGGGGGGCTACACCTTC.

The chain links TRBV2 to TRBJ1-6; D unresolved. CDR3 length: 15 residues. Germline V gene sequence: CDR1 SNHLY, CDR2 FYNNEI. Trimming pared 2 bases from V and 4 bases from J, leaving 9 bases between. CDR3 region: CASSEQASYNSPLHF. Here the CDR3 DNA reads TGTGCCAGCAGTGAACAGGCCTCTTATAATTCACCCCTCCACTTT.

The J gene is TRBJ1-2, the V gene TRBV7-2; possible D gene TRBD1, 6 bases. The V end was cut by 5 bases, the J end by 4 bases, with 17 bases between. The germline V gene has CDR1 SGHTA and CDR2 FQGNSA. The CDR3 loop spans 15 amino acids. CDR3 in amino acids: CASSLRSGGIYGYTF. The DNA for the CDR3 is TGTGCCAGCAGCCTCCGTTCGGGGGGCATCTATGGCTACACCTTC.

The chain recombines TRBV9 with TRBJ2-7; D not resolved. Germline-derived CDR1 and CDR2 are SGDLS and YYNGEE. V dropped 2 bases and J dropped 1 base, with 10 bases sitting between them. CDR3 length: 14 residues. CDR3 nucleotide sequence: TGTGCCAGCAGCGTTGACTTGATGTCCTACGAGCAGTACTTC. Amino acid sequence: CASSVDLMSYEQYF.

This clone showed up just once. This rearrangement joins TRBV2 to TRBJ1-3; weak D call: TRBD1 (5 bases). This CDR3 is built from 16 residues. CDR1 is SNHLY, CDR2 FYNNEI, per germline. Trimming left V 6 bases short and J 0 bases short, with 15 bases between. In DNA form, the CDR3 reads TGTGCCAGCAGAAGTGAAACAGGTCTCTCTGGAAACACCATATATTTT. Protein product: CASRSETGLSGNTIYF.

The CDR3 nucleotides read TGTGCCAGCAGTTTATCGGAGCTCACAGATACGCAGTATTTT. This encodes CASSLSELTDTQYF. The chain joins TRBV28 to TRBJ2-3; D is unresolved. The ends were cut back, 1 base at V and 2 bases at J, with 7 bases in the middle. The CDR3 is 14 amino acids. Per the germline V gene, CDR1 is MDHEN and CDR2 is SYDVKM.

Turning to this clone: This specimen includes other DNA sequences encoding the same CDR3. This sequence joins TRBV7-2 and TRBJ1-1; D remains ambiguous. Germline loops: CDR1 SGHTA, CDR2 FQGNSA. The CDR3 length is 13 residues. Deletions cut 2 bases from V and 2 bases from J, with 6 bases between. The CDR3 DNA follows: TGTGCCAGCAGCTTACGGGGAAACACTGAAGCTTTCTTT. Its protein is CASSLRGNTEAFF.